The 27 T cell receptor beta chains listed next were all sequenced from one sample in a study of blood T cell repertoires in COVID-19. Libraries were prepared by immunoSEQ multiplex PCR; TCRdb keeps only in-frame clonotypes and omits some of them. Of some 270,000 clones listed, approximately 89% were seen once; the top ten hold around 9%. Sequenced input: peripheral blood. Receptors originate from a man aged 35-49 years with active or convalescent COVID-19.

The chain employs TRBV30 and TRBJ2-5, with 10 bases identical to TRBD1. The germline V gene encodes CDR1 GTSNPN and CDR2 SVGIG (reference sequence). V gave up 5 bases and J gave up 5 bases; unmatched junction bases: 11. The length of the CDR3 is 15 residues. Here the CDR3 reads CAWGDRTGGLETQYF. The CDR3 DNA reads as TGTGCCTGGGGGGATAGGACAGGGGGTCTGGAGACCCAGTACTTC.

The chain links TRBV6-5 to TRBJ2-1, with 7 bases aligning to TRBD2. Trimming removed 5 bases from V and 5 bases from J; junction bases left unmatched: 9. Germline-derived CDR1 and CDR2 are MNHEY and SVGAGI. This CDR3 spans 15 amino acids. CDR3 residues: CASSRGGSINNEQFF. The CDR3 DNA reads TGTGCCAGCAGTCGCGGCGGGAGTATCAACAATGAGCAGTTCTTC.

The V and J genes are TRBV27 and TRBJ1-4, with D maybe TRBD1 (5 bases). V lost 6 bases to trimming and J lost 3 bases, with 11 bases between them. The CDR3 runs 14 residues. In germline, CDR1 is MNHEY, CDR2 SMNVEV (reference sequence). The CDR3 DNA follows: TGTGCCAGCAGGGGGCATGGAGCTAATGAAAAACTGTTTTTT. It yields the protein CASRGHGANEKLFF.

The V gene is TRBV28, the J gene TRBJ2-3; 8 nucleotides match TRBD2. The ends lost 7 bases at V and 6 bases at J; junction bases unmatched: 9. Germline lookup yields CDR1 MDHEN and CDR2 SYDVKM. CDR3 size: 14 residues. The DNA for the CDR3 is TGTGCCAGCATGGGGGCGGGGGGAGCGGATACGCAGTATTTT. Amino acids: CASMGAGGADTQYF.

This chain uses TRBV7-3 with TRBJ2-1; 12 positions agree with TRBD1. This CDR3 spans 20 amino acids. The V gene's germline CDR1 is SGHTA and CDR2 FQGTGA. V dropped 0 bases and J dropped 2; count of bases not matched to a gene: 11. The CDR3 is CASSLTPGTGGFRPYNEQFF. The CDR3 coding sequence is TGTGCCAGCAGCTTAACTCCCGGGACAGGGGGCTTCCGCCCCTACAATGAGCAGTTCTTC.

This rearrangement joins TRBV7-6 to TRBJ2-2; weak D call: TRBD1 (5 bases). CDR1 and CDR2 (germline): SGHVS, FNYEAQ. CDR3 length: 15 amino acids. V gave up 4 bases and J gave up 7 bases, with 16 bases separating them. DNA of the CDR3: TGTGCCAGCAGCTCCCAGGGCCGCGATGGCGGGGAGCTGTTTTTT. Residues: CASSSQGRDGGELFF.

This clone appeared a single time. This chain connects TRBV10-2 to TRBJ1-5, with 7 bases aligning to TRBD1. V was clipped by 6 bases and J by 6 bases; unmatched bases: 11. In germline, CDR1 is WSHSY, CDR2 SAAADI. The CDR3 has 15 amino acids. As DNA, the CDR3 is TGCGCCAGCAGCGCTCAGGACAGGCTTAGTCAGCCCCAGCATTTT. This sequence encodes CASSAQDRLSQPQHF.

The V and J genes are TRBV5-1 and TRBJ2-7, with 7 nucleotides matching TRBD1. V shed 4 bases, J shed 1 base, and the junction held 8 bases outside the gene matches. From germline, CDR1 is SGHRS and CDR2 YFSETQ. The length of the CDR3 is 15 residues. The CDR3 sequence is CASSEGQSPSYEQYF. The CDR3 bases are TGCGCCAGCAGCGAGGGACAGAGCCCTTCCTACGAGCAGTACTTC. The full variable domain, in which reference TRBV5-1 and TRBJ2-7 provide the parts outside the CDR3, is KAGVTQTPRYLIKTRGQQVTLSCSPISGHRSVSWYQQTPGQGLQFLFEYFSETQRNKGNFPGRFSGRQFSNSRSEMNVSTLELGDSALYLCASSEGQSPSYEQYFGPGTRLTVT.

In nucleotides, the CDR3 is TGTGCCAGCAGCCTCGACTCTCCTCGGCCGTACCAAGAGACCCAGTACTTC. Translation gives CASSLDSPRPYQETQYF. The V call is TRBV11-2, the J call TRBJ2-5; no firm D call. Trimming cost V 5 bases and J 0 bases, with 19 bases left between them. The CDR3 runs to 17 residues. The V gene's germline CDR1 is SGHAT and CDR2 FQNNGV.

The chain joins TRBV7-4 to TRBJ2-7, with 7 positions matching TRBD1. The V gene's germline CDR1 is SGHVT and CDR2 SQSDAQ. The J segment lost 3 bases and the V segment lost 3 bases, leaving 8 bases of the junction unmatched. This CDR3 has 15 residues. The DNA for the CDR3 is TGTGCCAGCAGCTTTGACAGGGTTGTCTACTACGAGCAGTACTTC. Amino acids: CASSFDRVVYYEQYF.

This chain uses TRBV19 with TRBJ2-3; 9 bases are shared with TRBD1. The J segment lost 1 base and the V segment lost 4 bases, leaving 3 bases of the junction unmatched. CDR1 and CDR2 from the germline V gene are LNHDA and SQIVND (reference sequence). This CDR3 region has 15 residues. Here the CDR3 DNA reads TGTGCCAGTAGTAACCGACAGGGGGGCACAGATACGCAGTATTTT. It encodes CASSNRQGGTDTQYF. The full variable domain, in which reference TRBV19 and TRBJ2-3 provide the parts outside the CDR3, is DGGITQSPKYLFRKEGQNVTLSCEQNLNHDAMYWYRQDPGQGLRLIYYSQIVNDFQKGDIAEGYSVSREKKESFPLTVTSAQKNPTAFYLCASSNRQGGTDTQYFGPGTRLTVL.

The chain combines TRBV5-1 with TRBJ2-1, with 9 bases lining up with TRBD2. J lost 6 bases, V lost 0 bases, and 7 bases had no gene match. The CDR3 contains 16 residues. Germline V gene lookup returns CDR1 SGHRS and CDR2 YFSETQ. The CDR3 spells CASSLAEGAGGNEQFF. The CDR3 coding sequence is TGCGCCAGCAGCTTGGCCGAGGGAGCGGGGGGCAATGAGCAGTTCTTC.

The genes are TRBV11-2 and TRBJ1-1; tentatively, D is TRBD1 (5 bases). Trimming removed 5 bases at V and 9 bases at J, with 19 bases between. The CDR3 covers 14 residues. Germline V lookup: CDR1 SGHAT, CDR2 FQNNGV. The DNA of the CDR3 is TGTGCCAGCAGCCGTTCGGGGGAGACAGAAAAAGCTTTCTTT. It specifies CASSRSGETEKAFF.

V usage is TRBV4-1 and J usage is TRBJ1-2; no definite D call. Germline V lookup: CDR1 MGHRA, CDR2 YSYEKL. The CDR3 has 14 residues. V shed 2 bases and J shed 1 base, with 8 bases lying between them. This CDR3 reads CASSQHTNNYGYTF. The DNA for the CDR3 is TGCGCCAGCAGCCAACACACGAATAACTATGGCTACACCTTC.

V gene TRBV13 combines with J gene TRBJ2-5, with 7 bases fitting TRBD2. The germline gives CDR1 PRHDT, CDR2 FYEKMQ (reference sequence). The ends lost 0 bases at V and 2 bases at J; junction bases unmatched: 3. The CDR3 is made up of 15 amino acids. The CDR3: CASSLGSSGQETQYF. The CDR3 region has the DNA TGTGCCAGCAGCTTAGGCAGTAGCGGGCAAGAGACCCAGTACTTC.

The V and J genes are TRBV28 and TRBJ1-6; 8 nucleotides line up with TRBD1. The CDR3 has 17 amino acids. J gave up 5 bases and V 2 bases, and 8 bases lay outside the gene matches. In germline, CDR1 is MDHEN, CDR2 SYDVKM. The CDR3 DNA reads TGTGCCAGCAGTTTAGGGCTTGGGACAGGCAATAATTCACCCCTCCACTTT. It specifies CASSLGLGTGNNSPLHF. Filled out from reference TRBV28 and TRBJ1-6, the complete variable domain reads DVKVTQSSRYLVKRTGEKVFLECVQDMDHENMFWYRQDPGLGLRLIYFSYDVKMKEKGDIPEGYSVSREKKERFSLILESASTNQTSMYLCASSLGLGTGNNSPLHFGNGTRLTVT.

This rearrangement joins TRBV11-2 to TRBJ2-1, with 13 bases lining up with TRBD2. Germline lookup yields CDR1 SGHAT and CDR2 FQNNGV. V lost 5 bases to trimming and J lost 9 bases; unmatched junction nucleotides: 7. CDR3 length: 15 amino acids. The CDR3 reads CASSRGLAGEVEQFF. The CDR3 nucleotides read TGTGCCAGCAGCCGAGGACTAGCGGGAGAAGTTGAGCAGTTCTTC.

The V gene is TRBV18, the J gene TRBJ2-5, with 7 bases matching TRBD1. This CDR3 comprises 19 residues. V trimming: 5 bases; J trimming: 3 bases; junction bases outside the gene matches: 21. The germline CDR1 and CDR2 sequences are KGHSH and LQKENI. The CDR3 DNA reads as TGTGCCAGCTCAATCAACGCCAAGACAGGGTGGGGGCAAGAAGAGACCCAGTACTTC. Its translation: CASSINAKTGWGQEETQYF.

The gene calls are TRBV5-1 and TRBJ1-3; 7 bases match TRBD1. Germline values: CDR1 SGHRS, CDR2 YFSETQ. V dropped 0 bases and J dropped 7; count of bases not matched to a gene: 10. The CDR3 runs to 16 residues. The CDR3: CASSLVLAGGRNTIYF. The CDR3 coding sequence is TGCGCCAGCAGCTTGGTTCTGGCAGGGGGACGGAACACCATATATTTT. The complete variable domain, with remaining parts taken from reference TRBV5-1 and TRBJ1-3, reads KAGVTQTPRYLIKTRGQQVTLSCSPISGHRSVSWYQQTPGQGLQFLFEYFSETQRNKGNFPGRFSGRQFSNSRSEMNVSTLELGDSALYLCASSLVLAGGRNTIYFGEGSWLTVV.

The CDR3: CATAGQGTGELFF. The CDR3 region has the DNA TGTGCCACCGCGGGACAGGGGACCGGGGAGCTGTTTTTT. The rearrangement joins TRBV27 to TRBJ2-2; 10 nucleotides agree with TRBD1. The length of the CDR3 is 13 residues. The germline V gene has CDR1 MNHEY and CDR2 SMNVEV (reference sequence). The ends lost 10 bases at V and 5 bases at J; junction bases unmatched: 4.

The chain links TRBV5-5 to TRBJ1-3; 10 bases are a match to TRBD1. This CDR3 is 14 amino acids long. Germline CDR1 reads SGHKS; CDR2 reads YYEKEE (reference sequence). V lost 4 bases, J lost 8 bases, and 6 bases stayed unmatched. In nucleotides, the CDR3 is TGTGCCAGCAGCCGGGGGACAGGGGAGGACACCATATATTTT. This sequence encodes CASSRGTGEDTIYF.

The chain joins TRBV9 to TRBJ1-2, with D perhaps matching TRBD1 (5 bases). This CDR3 contains 16 residues. Germline CDR1 is SGDLS and CDR2 is YYNGEE. Trimming removed 4 bases from V and 4 bases from J, with 20 bases in between. The CDR3 protein is CASSPSSYDRVYGYTF. CDR3 coding DNA: TGTGCCAGCAGCCCTTCATCCTACGACAGAGTCTATGGCTACACCTTC.

The genes are TRBV7-2 and TRBJ2-5, with TRBD1 matching 9 bases. V gave up 0 bases and J gave up 5 bases; unmatched junction bases: 4. This CDR3 region has 15 residues. Looked up from germline, CDR1 is SGHTA and CDR2 is FQGNSA. CDR3 nucleotides: TGTGCCAGCAGCTTAGCCGGGACAGGGTGGGAGACCCAGTACTTC. It codes for CASSLAGTGWETQYF.

This clone appeared a few times. This chain uses TRBV5-1 with TRBJ2-1; 9 bases line up with TRBD1. Germline-derived CDR1 and CDR2 are SGHRS and YFSETQ. The CDR3 spans 18 residues. Trimming at V came to 0 bases and at J to 2 bases, leaving 9 bases not matched to a gene. Here the CDR3 reads CASSLEATGTGPYNEQFF. For the CDR3, the DNA is TGCGCCAGCAGCTTGGAGGCGACCGGGACAGGGCCCTACAATGAGCAGTTCTTC.

This chain links TRBV28 with TRBJ1-2, with TRBD1 matching 8 bases. The CDR3 contains 13 residues. Per the germline V gene, CDR1 is MDHEN and CDR2 is SYDVKM. V dropped 8 bases and J dropped 5; count of bases not matched to a gene: 7. Written as DNA, the CDR3 is TGTGCCAGCGACCCCCAGGGGGCGTATGGCTACACCTTC. This encodes CASDPQGAYGYTF.

In DNA form, the CDR3 reads TGTGCCAGCAGCGCCACAGGGTTTCAAGAGACCCAGTACTTC. Its translation: CASSATGFQETQYF. The chain links TRBV7-2 to TRBJ2-5, with D tentatively TRBD1 (6 bases). Germline V CDR1 and CDR2: SGHTA, FQGNSA. Trimming stripped 5 bases from V and 2 bases from J, with 12 bases between. The CDR3 is 14 residues long.

The chain uses TRBV3-1 (or the pseudogene TRBV3-2) and TRBJ1-3; tentative D call: TRBD1 (5 bases). Germline CDR1 LGHDT, CDR2 YNNKEL (reference sequence). The V end was cut by 3 bases, the J end by 6 bases, with 21 bases between. The CDR3 is 17 residues long. The CDR3 nucleotides read TGTGCCAGCAGCCAGGAAATACAGGTTTCTGGTGAAAACACCATATATTTT. This encodes CASSQEIQVSGENTIYF.